This T cell receptor beta chain was captured by sequencing in a study of blood T cells in healthy people across ages (dated by TCRdb to about 2015). For the wider study: Template switching captured roughly one uniquely barcoded TCR beta cDNA molecule per two T cells in model experiments. The donors were split into four age groups: young (average 16 years), middle-aged (around 40), aged (more than 60) and long-lived (roughly 86). The study measured age-related changes in TCR beta repertoire diversity using deep sequencing normalized with unique cDNA molecular identifiers. The study analyzed two additional independent replicas of 1 million unique cDNA reads from the same blood draw for two donors, one aged 18 to 30 and one aged 80 or older. Donors of different ages were randomly distributed across sequencing lanes to avoid experimental bias.

Receptor libraries were prepared by 5' RACE. A second PCR of roughly 7 to 12 cycles was run with a J-beta primer mix and a sample-barcoded 5' primer. Each TCR beta cDNA molecule received a unique molecular identifier from a template-switch 5' adaptor carrying 12 random nucleotides. Each sample yielded at least 2.5 million CDR3-containing paired-end reads. First-strand cDNA was synthesized from all RNA with the Mint cDNA synthesis kit, primed by a TRBC-specific oligonucleotide. All cDNA was treated with uracil-DNA glycosylase and then went through a first 18-cycle PCR with the universal primers M1SS and BC2_uni_R. The original pipeline was this. For normalization, 1 million high-quality reads were randomly selected from each sample, with every read carrying a distinct molecular identifier. Instead of being binned into consensus sequences, reads with shared molecular identifiers were discarded. MiTCR, set to a Q25 quality threshold and the strictest error-elimination algorithm, was used for CDR3 identification, clonotype clustering and error correction. A nonparametric unseen species model with Euler transformation was used to estimate a lower bound on total TCR beta diversity. The public sequencing data were trimmed at Q25 with fastp and processed into clonotypes with MiXCR by TCRdb, which kept only in-frame beta chains. Rows are unified per CDR3 protein, each entry keeping the most common DNA and genes. TCRdb assigned the V and J calls; the authors' analysis was not used. For this sample the table gives some 1.8 million distinct CDR3 sequences, of which approximately 40% were detected only once. Roughly 23% of the sample is in the top ten clones.

The donors were 40 or so Caucasian individuals from Russia, aged roughly 6 to 100 years, who were systemically healthy. Approximately 10 milliliters of peripheral blood were collected from each donor into EDTA-treated Vacutainer tubes. PBMCs were isolated by Ficoll-Paque density-gradient centrifugation, with at least 7 million obtained per sample. Total RNA, at least 6 micrograms per sample, was extracted from PBMCs with Trizol reagent. For every donor, flow cytometry on a PBMC aliquot measured the percentage of naive CD45RAhigh/CD27high T cells. This clonotype was counted many times. This receptor's antigen is unknown. Per-nucleotide qualities are absent, and no much larger clonotype sits a single base away. Results and caveats for the whole study, not just this receptor: There was a strong correlation between observed TCR beta diversity and the percentage of naive T cells measured by flow cytometry. Because profiling used bulk unsorted PBMCs, naive and antigen-experienced compartments could not be compared conclusively. The long-lived group showed more naive CD4+ T cells, fewer expanded clones and increased TCR diversity than the aged group, suggesting age selection. As age increased, observed TCR beta diversity per million T cells dropped in a roughly linear way, and a significant reduction was already evident by age 40. Estimates of total diversity based on one million sequenced T cells were considered lower bounds and underestimates. Because donor CMV infection status was unknown, age-related changes in expanded clonotypes were potentially confounded.

The receptor was derived from a human donor in good health. Material for sequencing was blood.

The DNA reads as follows: TGTGCCAGCAGCGCAGGGACAGGGGGATTGGAGCAGTACTTC. It translates as CASSAGTGGLEQYF. The rearrangement joined TRBV9 to TRBJ2-7; TRBD1 fits 11 bases in the junction. Per the germline V gene, SGDLS is the CDR1 and YYNGEE is the CDR2. The CDR3 holds 14 amino acids from the cysteine to the phenylalanine. Only CDR3 DNA remains: 42 bases, in frame from the first base. Clipping removes 3 bases from V and 7 bases from J, with 6 as the unmatched junction base count.